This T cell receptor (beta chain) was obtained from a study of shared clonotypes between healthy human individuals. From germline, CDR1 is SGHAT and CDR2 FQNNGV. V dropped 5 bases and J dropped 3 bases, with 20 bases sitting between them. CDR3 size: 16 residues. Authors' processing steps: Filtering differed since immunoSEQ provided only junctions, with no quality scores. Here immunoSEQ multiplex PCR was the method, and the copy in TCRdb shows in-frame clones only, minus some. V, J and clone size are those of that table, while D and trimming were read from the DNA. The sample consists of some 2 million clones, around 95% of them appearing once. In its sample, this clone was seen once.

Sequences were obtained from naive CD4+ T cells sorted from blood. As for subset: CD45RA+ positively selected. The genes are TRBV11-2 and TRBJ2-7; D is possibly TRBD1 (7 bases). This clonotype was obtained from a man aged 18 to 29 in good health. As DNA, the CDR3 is TGTGCCAGCAGCCATACCATACAGGGGAGGTACTACGAGCAGTACTTC. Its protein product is CASSHTIQGRYYEQYF.